The entry below describes one TCR beta chain. Its antigen is currently not known. No much larger clonotype is one base removed from it; base qualities were not supplied. This entry is derived from a study of blood T cells in healthy people across ages (dated by TCRdb to the mid-2010s). Notes on the research overall: In model experiments, roughly one uniquely barcoded TCR beta cDNA molecule per two T cells was captured by template switching. The study measured age-related changes in TCR beta repertoire diversity using deep sequencing normalized with unique cDNA molecular identifiers. Four age groups were formed from the donors: young (average approximately 17 years), middle-aged (approximately 39), aged (about 68) and long-lived (about 80). To avoid experimental bias, donors of different ages were randomly spread across the sequencing lanes. Using the same blood draw, the study looked at two additional independent replicas of 1 million unique cDNA reads for two donors, one aged 18 to 30 and the other aged 80 or older.

Systemically healthy Caucasian individuals from Russia, over 30 in total and aged about 6 to 95 years, were included as donors. About 9.8 milliliters of peripheral blood were drawn from each donor into EDTA-treated Vacutainer tubes. Ficoll-Paque density-gradient centrifugation was used to isolate PBMCs, with at least 6.5 million obtained per sample. Trizol reagent was used to extract total RNA from the PBMCs, yielding at least 5 micrograms per sample. For every donor, an aliquot of PBMCs went through flow cytometry to measure the percentages of naive CD45RAhigh/CD27high T cells. Points the paper makes about the study in general: Compared with the aged group, the long-lived group had more naive CD4+ T cells, fewer expanded clones and increased TCR diversity, a pattern suggesting age selection. Because profiling used bulk unsorted PBMCs, naive and antigen-experienced compartments could not be compared conclusively. Donor CMV infection status was unknown, potentially confounding age-related changes in expanded clonotypes. There was a strong correlation between observed TCR beta diversity and the percentage of naive T cells measured by flow cytometry. Estimates of total diversity based on one million sequenced T cells were regarded as lower bounds and as underestimates. As age increased, observed TCR beta diversity per million T cells dropped in a roughly linear way, and a significant reduction was already evident by age 40.

Library preparation employed 5' RACE. Sequencing was performed on an Illumina HiSeq 2500. A second PCR of about 6 to 11 cycles was run with a J-beta primer mix and a sample-barcoded 5' primer. Each TCR beta cDNA molecule received a unique molecular identifier from a template-switch 5' adaptor carrying 12 random nucleotides. Each sample yielded at least 3 million CDR3-containing paired-end reads. First-strand cDNA synthesis was performed from all RNA using the Mint cDNA synthesis kit, with priming by a TRBC-specific oligonucleotide. After uracil-DNA glycosylase treatment, a first 18-cycle PCR used universal primers M1SS and BC2_uni_R on all cDNA. For the original study's pipeline: Each sample was normalized by randomly selecting 1 million high-quality reads, each carrying a distinct molecular identifier. Reads with shared molecular identifiers were discarded instead of being binned into consensus sequences. MiTCR, with a Q25 quality threshold and the strictest error-elimination algorithm, was used for CDR3 identification, clonotype clustering and error correction. Lower-bound total TCR beta diversity was estimated with a nonparametric unseen species model using Euler transformation. TCRdb's own reprocessing of the public reads used fastp at Q25 and MiXCR and kept productive beta chains. Each CDR3 protein gets just one entry, which takes the most common genes and DNA from the rows behind it. None of the V and J calls come from the authors' own analysis; TCRdb made them. In all, the sample holds roughly 570,000 distinct CDR3 sequences, and approximately 27% of those were seen once. The leading ten clones occupy less than 20% of the sample.

The junction carries 7 bases between V and J, which are trimmed by 1 base and 4 bases respectively. Based on the germline V gene, the CDR1 and CDR2 sequences are MGHRA and YSYEKL. Spanning cysteine to phenylalanine, the CDR3 consists of 13 amino acids. The entry retains the CDR3 DNA only, 39 bases that are in frame from base 1. The sequence is built from TRBV4-1 and TRBJ2-5, with the D gene not confidently named. Sequencing was done on a sample of blood. The clonotype was recovered from a woman between 65 and 79 years old in good health. The bases are TGCGCCAGCAGCCAAGTTTCCAGAGAGACCCAGTACTTC. Translated, it gives CASSQVSRETQYF.